The 28 T cell receptor beta chains presented below share a single source sample, sequenced in a study of T cell clusters in autoimmune cytopenias. Multiplex touch-down PCR amplified TRB using TRB-A and TRB-B pools in one tube. TCRdb reprocessed the multiplex PCR reads, with one entry per CDR3 protein and no DNA. The listing records about 5,000 distinct CDR3 sequences. Each sample's input was 250 ng genomic DNA, 35,000 to 40,000 genome equivalents. This sample also belongs to another study, concerning T cell repertoires in aging, cancer and after chemotherapy.

Material for sequencing was peripheral blood. Receptor source: a human donor in good health.

Considering frequency, this clonotype is medium-sized. The rearrangement links TRBV5-6 to TRBJ1-2; TCRdb reports TRBD1, a call that lacks DNA to check it against. Germline CDR1 SGHDT, CDR2 YYEEEE. The CDR3 covers 14 residues. The CDR3 sequence: CASSLDRVNYGYTF.

The V gene is TRBV20-1, the J gene TRBJ2-2. The CDR3 contains 14 residues. Germline CDR1 is DFQATT and CDR2 is SNEGSKA (reference sequence). CDR3 sequence: CSARDPGDGGELFF.

This clonotype is medium-sized by frequency. This chain joins TRBV6-4 and TRBJ2-2; lacking DNA, the TRBD2 call made by TCRdb goes unchecked. CDR3 length: 15 residues. The V gene's germline CDR1 is MRHNA and CDR2 SNTAGT. This chain's CDR3 is CASSNGGASAGELFF.

This clonotype counts as medium-sized by frequency. The rearrangement uses TRBV5-6 and TRBJ2-3; there is no DNA to check the TCRdb D call of TRBD2. There are 16 residues in the CDR3. The V gene's germline CDR1 is SGHDT and CDR2 YYEEEE. The CDR3 protein is CASSPGGGGADNTQYF.

This chain connects TRBV7-2 to TRBJ2-3; TCRdb gives TRBD2 as the D gene, but with no DNA this cannot be confirmed. Germline V gene lookup returns CDR1 SGHTA and CDR2 FQGNSA. The CDR3 loop spans 17 amino acids. The CDR3 is CASSLYSIAGGQDTQYF.

The rearrangement uses TRBV20-1 and TRBJ2-3; with no DNA, the TCRdb D assignment of TRBD1 cannot be verified. The CDR3 contains 11 residues. Per germline, CDR1 DFQATT and CDR2 SNEGSKA (reference sequence). The CDR3 spells CSADRADTQYF.

The chain couples TRBV5-4 to TRBJ2-3; TCRdb's D call of TRBD2 is untestable without DNA. CDR1 is SGHNT and CDR2 is YYREEE in the germline V gene (reference sequence). The CDR3 extends over 14 amino acids. CDR3 loop: CASMKQEAADTQYF.

Judged by frequency, this clonotype is medium-sized. The CDR3 region is CASSYEGVDEQYF. The V gene is TRBV6-2 or TRBV6-3, the J gene TRBJ2-7; no DNA is available, so the TRBD2 call from TCRdb remains unchecked. CDR1 is MNHEY, CDR2 SVGEGT, per germline. The CDR3 runs 13 residues.

Judged by frequency, this clonotype is medium-sized (0.01 to 0.1%). V usage is TRBV19 and J usage is TRBJ1-2; TCRdb's D call of TRBD1 is untestable without DNA. Germline CDR1 LNHDA, CDR2 SQIVND (reference sequence). The CDR3 loop spans 15 amino acids. The CDR3 loop is CASSNLDRNGYGYTF.

The CDR3: CAWDVGQGNTEAFF. The J gene is TRBJ1-1, the V gene TRBV30; checking the TCRdb D call of TRBD1 is not possible without DNA. This CDR3 contains 14 residues. Germline V CDR1 and CDR2: GTSNPN, SVGIG (reference sequence).

This rearrangement joins TRBV12-3 or TRBV12-4 to TRBJ1-2; TCRdb names TRBD1, which stays unverified in the absence of DNA. The CDR3 covers 15 residues. The CDR3: CASSSPPRGLEGYTF.

This chain links TRBV21-1 with TRBJ2-1; TCRdb picks TRBD1, but there is no DNA to check that call. TRBV21-1 is a pseudogene segment. This CDR3 has 13 amino acids. CDR3 protein: CASRDRVNNEQFF.

This clonotype shows up as medium-sized by frequency. This chain joins TRBV27 and TRBJ2-1. This CDR3 comprises 16 residues. CDR1 and CDR2 from the germline V gene are MNHEY and SMNVEV (reference sequence). The CDR3 here is CASSLLGTSSYNEQFF.

This clonotype is called medium-sized based on its frequency. The chain carries TRBV6-5 and TRBJ1-5; no DNA is available, so the TRBD1 call from TCRdb remains unchecked. Germline V gives CDR1 MNHEY, CDR2 SVGAGI. The CDR3 spans 17 residues. The CDR3 here is CASSYPLTGTHDQPQHF.

The rearrangement links TRBV20-1 to TRBJ2-1; no DNA is available, so the TRBD1 call from TCRdb remains unchecked. Germline assignment: CDR1 DFQATT and CDR2 SNEGSKA (reference sequence). This CDR3 has 12 amino acids. The CDR3 here is CSASTGYNEQFF.

The genes are TRBV11-2 and TRBJ2-5; the TRBD2 assignment by TCRdb is unverifiable without DNA. Per germline, CDR1 SGHAT and CDR2 FQNNGV. The CDR3 is 15 residues long. CDR3 sequence reads: CASSLDGGGKETQYF.

This clonotype ranks as medium-sized in terms of frequency. The chain recombines TRBV19 with TRBJ2-5. Germline V gene sequence: CDR1 LNHDA, CDR2 SQIVND (reference sequence). CDR3 length equals 14 residues. The CDR3: CASSASGNQETQYF.

V gene TRBV12-3 or TRBV12-4 combines with J gene TRBJ2-5; there is no DNA to check the TCRdb D call of TRBD2. This CDR3 contains 15 residues. The CDR3 sequence is CASRAGLAGQETQYF.

The rearrangement uses TRBV5-1 and TRBJ2-6. There are 14 residues in the CDR3. Germline V gene data show CDR1 as SGHRS and CDR2 as YFSETQ. CDR3 amino acids: CASSLYRGANVLTF. Supplemented by reference TRBV5-1 and TRBJ2-6, the full variable domain reads KAGVTQTPRYLIKTRGQQVTLSCSPISGHRSVSWYQQTPGQGLQFLFEYFSETQRNKGNFPGRFSGRQFSNSRSEMNVSTLELGDSALYLCASSLYRGANVLTFGAGSRLTVL.

This sequence joins TRBV6-5 and TRBJ1-1; the D gene TCRdb calls, TRBD1, cannot be checked with no DNA. Germline-derived CDR1 and CDR2 are MNHEY and SVGAGI. This CDR3 region has 14 residues. CDR3 residues: CASRSGAGGSKAFF.

In terms of frequency, this clonotype is medium-sized (0.01 to 0.1%). The rearrangement links TRBV7-6 to TRBJ2-3; TCRdb's assignment of TRBD1 cannot be checked, as there is no DNA. Germline CDR1 is SGHVS and CDR2 is FNYEAQ. The CDR3 length is 15 residues. Here the CDR3 reads CASSRGDSFTDTQYF.

V and J are TRBV28 and TRBJ2-7; TCRdb reports TRBD1, a call that lacks DNA to check it against. Germline CDR1 reads MDHEN; CDR2 reads SYDVKM. The CDR3 totals 15 residues. The CDR3 spells CASRNGGSSSYEQYF.

Measured by frequency, this clonotype is medium-sized. This chain joins TRBV19 and TRBJ2-1; TCRdb selects TRBD2, and the lack of DNA leaves this call unchecked. Germline V gene sequence: CDR1 LNHDA, CDR2 SQIVND (reference sequence). CDR3 length: 15 residues. CDR3 residues: CASSILQLAGGEQFF. Combining the CDR3 with reference TRBV19 and TRBJ2-1 gives the whole variable domain DGGITQSPKYLFRKEGQNVTLSCEQNLNHDAMYWYRQDPGQGLRLIYYSQIVNDFQKGDIAEGYSVSREKKESFPLTVTSAQKNPTAFYLCASSILQLAGGEQFFGPGTRLTVL.

V is TRBV5-1 and J is TRBJ2-2. CDR3 length: 16 residues. CDR1 is SGHRS, CDR2 YFSETQ, per germline. This CDR3 is CASSRSGDSNTGELFF.

The chain carries TRBV5-4 and TRBJ2-4; TCRdb calls TRBD1, which cannot be checked without DNA. The CDR3 is 16 amino acids. Germline CDR1 is SGHNT and CDR2 is YYREEE (reference sequence). This CDR3 reads CASSDGGAGTLNIQYF.

This clonotype is classed as medium-sized by frequency. The chain has TRBV6-5 and TRBJ1-4; TCRdb proposes TRBD1, but this gene call is untestable without DNA. The CDR3 has 17 residues. Germline V gene lookup returns CDR1 MNHEY and CDR2 SVGAGI. This CDR3 reads CASSYTTDRGGREKLFF.

V gene TRBV27 combines with J gene TRBJ2-1; TCRdb's D gene call, TRBD2, goes unchecked for lack of DNA. The CDR3 sequence is 17 residues long. The germline CDR1 and CDR2 sequences are MNHEY and SMNVEV (reference sequence). This chain's CDR3 is CASSLLLRGVGDNEQFF.

This clonotype is labeled medium-sized based on frequency. The chain links TRBV19 to TRBJ2-3. The CDR3 covers 15 residues. The germline CDR1 and CDR2 sequences are LNHDA and SQIVND (reference sequence). CDR3 sequence reads: CASSDYTTSTDTQYF.